Following are 25 T cell receptor beta chains from one sample sequenced in a study of T cell repertoires in cytomegalovirus infection. One entry per CDR3 protein, called by TCRdb with MiXCR from the reads. The sample records approximately 730,000 distinct CDR3 sequences, 25% to 35% being singletons. These TCRs are of unknown antigen specificity. The starting material was cultured CD8+ T cells from PBMCs, obtained from culture after CMV antigen stimulation. The receptors derive from a human donor in good health (CMV status not recorded). Some clones in this sample may be carry-over from other donors' samples.

This chain links TRBV4-1 with TRBJ2-4; D gene uncertain. The CDR3 runs to 15 residues. The germline V gene has CDR1 MGHRA and CDR2 YSYEKL. Between the trimmed V and J ends, which lost 0 bases and 1 base, there was a span of 7 bases. The CDR3 DNA is TGCGCCAGCAGCCAAGATGAGGAGGCCAAAAACATTCAGTACTTC. Amino acids: CASSQDEEAKNIQYF.

The V gene is TRBV6-5, the J gene TRBJ1-2; tentative D call: TRBD1 (5 bases). The germline V and J ends were trimmed by 4 bases and 0 bases, with 15 bases remaining between them. CDR1 MNHEY and CDR2 SVGAGI come from the germline V gene. This CDR3 is 16 amino acids long. The CDR3: CASSSPRQPPNYGYTF. CDR3 DNA: TGTGCCAGCAGTTCCCCTCGACAGCCACCTAACTATGGCTACACCTTC.

This rearrangement joins TRBV5-6 to TRBJ1-2, with a weak D call TRBD1 (5 bases). CDR1 is SGHDT, CDR2 YYEEEE, per germline. Trimming pared 0 bases from V and 2 bases from J, leaving 11 bases between. This CDR3 spans 15 amino acids. CDR3 nucleotide sequence: TGTGCCAGCAGCTTGGACAGGCCCGGGAACTATGGCTACACCTTC. Translated: CASSLDRPGNYGYTF. Looking up the rest from reference TRBV5-6 and TRBJ1-2 gives the full variable domain: DAGVTQSPTHLIKTRGQQVTLRCSPKSGHDTVSWYQQALGQGPQFIFQYYEEEERQRGNFPDRFSGHQFPNYSSELNVNALLLGDSALYLCASSLDRPGNYGYTFGSGTRLTVV.

This sequence joins TRBV23-1 and TRBJ1-4; no clear D gene. TRBV23-1 is an open reading frame, and its role is uncertain. This CDR3 comprises 10 residues. V dropped 8 bases and J dropped 10 bases, with 8 bases sitting between them. The DNA of the CDR3 is TGCGCCAGCCTCCGGGGAAAACTGTTTTTT. Amino acids: CASLRGKLFF.

This clonotype came up a few times. The CDR3 is CASGFSLDNRVTRGYTF. The CDR3, as DNA: TGTGCTAGTGGTTTCTCTTTGGACAATCGAGTAACCCGCGGCTACACCTTC. This chain links TRBV12-5 with TRBJ1-2; weak D call: TRBD1 (5 bases). Trimming took off 3 bases at V and 8 bases at J, with 25 bases between the two ends. The germline CDR1 and CDR2 sequences are LGHNT and FRNRAP. CDR3 length equals 17 residues.

This clonotype has ten or more counts. The junction departs from germline at one end; a sequencing error may be responsible. The chain couples TRBV7-7 to TRBJ2-1; 11 nucleotides agree with TRBD2. CDR1 SSHAT and CDR2 FNYEAQ come from the germline V gene (reference sequence). CDR3 length: 18 amino acids. CDR3 loop: CASSLEIAGGPRANEQFF. The CDR3, as DNA: TGTGCTAGCAGCTTAGAAATAGCGGGGGGGCCGAGGGCAAATGAGCAGTTCTTC.

The chain joins TRBV5-4 to TRBJ2-7, with D possibly being TRBD2 (5 bases). The CDR3 length is 14 residues. Germline-derived CDR1 and CDR2 are SGHNT and YYREEE (reference sequence). Trimming took off 1 base at V and 5 bases at J, with 13 bases between the two ends. The CDR3 loop is CASSLPGLGDEQYV. CDR3 nucleotide sequence: TGTGCCAGCAGCTTGCCCGGCCTGGGAGACGAGCAGTACGTC.

The chain uses TRBV29-1 and TRBJ1-1; D remains unclear. Trimming removed 4 bases from V and 5 bases from J, with 17 bases in between. The CDR3 is 14 amino acids. Germline V gene lookup returns CDR1 SQVTM and CDR2 ANQGSEA. In nucleotides, the CDR3 is TGCAGCGTTGTGGAGGGTAAGGCGTTGACTGAAGCTTTCTTT. Residues: CSVVEGKALTEAFF.

This chain connects TRBV5-4 to TRBJ2-5, with a weak D call TRBD2 (6 bases). There are 17 residues in the CDR3. Trimming shortened V by 0 bases and J by 2 bases, and 17 bases separated the two germline ends. CDR1 is SGHNT and CDR2 is YYREEE in the germline V gene (reference sequence). The CDR3 DNA sequence: TGTGCCAGCAGCTTGGGGGGGGAAATCATGCCGCAAGAGACCCAGTACTTC. Encoded protein: CASSLGGEIMPQETQYF.

This chain links TRBV19 with TRBJ1-5; D gene ambiguous. V shed 9 bases and J shed 0 bases, with 9 bases lying between them. Germline assignment: CDR1 LNHDA and CDR2 SQIVND (reference sequence). The CDR3 is made up of 13 amino acids. The CDR3 coding sequence is TGTGCCAGACTTCAAGTTAGCAATCAGCCCCAGCATTTT. The encoded protein is CARLQVSNQPQHF.

In this sample, this clonotype turned up a few times. The chain has TRBV7-9 and TRBJ2-4; D perhaps matches TRBD2 (7 bases). This CDR3 has 16 amino acids. Germline assignment: CDR1 SEHNR and CDR2 FQNEAQ (reference sequence). V lost 4 bases, J lost 4 bases, and 17 bases lay in between. The CDR3 nucleotides read TGTGCCAGCAGCTCGACGGGGAGGGGGGGGAAAAACATTCAGTACTTC. It encodes CASSSTGRGGKNIQYF.

This chain links TRBV29-1 with TRBJ2-3; D is possibly TRBD2 (5 bases). CDR1 SQVTM and CDR2 ANQGSEA come from the germline V gene. V lost 4 bases and J 1 base, leaving 12 bases between the germline ends. The CDR3 is 14 amino acids. The CDR3 DNA reads as TGCAGCGTTGGACGGACTTCTCGCACAGATACGCAGTATTTT. It is translated as CSVGRTSRTDTQYF.

The chain joins TRBV7-9 to TRBJ2-5; D possibly corresponds to TRBD2 (5 bases). Germline V lookup: CDR1 SEHNR, CDR2 FQNEAQ (reference sequence). Trimming took 0 bases from V and 7 from J, leaving 6 bases between them. The CDR3 has 12 amino acids. CDR3 sequence: CASSLAGRTQYF. As DNA, the CDR3 is TGTGCCAGCAGCTTAGCGGGGAGGACCCAGTACTTC.

The chain links TRBV7-3 to TRBJ2-1, with a weak D call TRBD1 (6 bases). CDR1 is SGHTA and CDR2 is FQGTGA in the germline V gene. V lost 5 bases, J lost 6 bases, and 11 bases lay in between. This CDR3 region has 13 residues. The CDR3 coding sequence is TGTGCCAGCAGCCCACAGGGTTTCAATGAGCAGTTCTTC. This sequence encodes CASSPQGFNEQFF.

This clonotype was observed many times. The rearrangement links TRBV2 to TRBJ1-6, with 7 bases aligning to TRBD1. CDR1 and CDR2 from the germline V gene are SNHLY and FYNNEI. This CDR3 spans 14 amino acids. The V segment lost 6 bases and the J segment 5 bases; nucleotides outside the gene matches: 4. The CDR3 reads CASSSGTDNSPLHF. CDR3 nucleotide sequence: TGTGCCAGCAGCTCCGGGACAGATAATTCACCCCTCCACTTT. The full variable domain, completed using reference TRBV2 and TRBJ1-6, is EPEVTQTPSHQVTQMGQEVILRCVPISNHLYFYWYRQILGQKVEFLVSFYNNEISEKSEIFDDQFSVERPDGSNFTLKIRSTKLEDSAMYFCASSSGTDNSPLHFGNGTRLTVT.

This clonotype was seen ten or more times. This rearrangement joins TRBV7-9 to TRBJ2-7; 7 bases match TRBD1. The V segment lost 3 bases and the J segment 2 bases; nucleotides outside the gene matches: 4. Germline V gene data show CDR1 as SEHNR and CDR2 as FQNEAQ (reference sequence). This CDR3 has 14 residues. The CDR3 sequence: CASSFRDSAYEQYF. CDR3 sequence (DNA): TGTGCCAGCAGCTTTAGGGACAGTGCCTACGAGCAGTACTTC. The whole variable domain, remainder taken from reference TRBV7-9 and TRBJ2-7, is DTGVSQNPRHKITKRGQNVTFRCDPISEHNRLYWYRQTLGQGPEFLTYFQNEAQLEKSRLLSDRFSAERPKGSFSTLEIQRTEQGDSAMYLCASSFRDSAYEQYFGPGTRLTVT.

J is TRBJ2-5 and V is TRBV7-6, with a weak D call TRBD2 (6 bases). Trimming cost V 2 bases and J 2 bases, with 9 bases left between them. Germline lookup yields CDR1 SGHVS and CDR2 FNYEAQ. This CDR3 has 14 residues. This CDR3 is CASSLRDLQETQYF. DNA for the CDR3: TGTGCCAGCAGCTTACGGGACTTACAAGAGACCCAGTACTTC.

This clonotype has only one observation. This sequence joins TRBV2 and TRBJ1-2; no reliable D call. CDR1 SNHLY and CDR2 FYNNEI come from the germline V gene. CDR3 length: 12 residues. Trimming left V 2 bases short and J 8 bases short, with 9 bases between. DNA of the CDR3: TGTGCCAGCAGTGAAAATGGATGGGGCTACACCTTC. It translates to CASSENGWGYTF.

The table lists this clonotype with a few counts. Here the CDR3 DNA reads TGTGCCAGCAGCTTAGGAAACGGTGGAAGCTCCTACGAGCAGTACTTC. This sequence encodes CASSLGNGGSSYEQYF. J is TRBJ2-7 and V is TRBV7-6; no clear D. The CDR3 totals 16 residues. V was clipped by 1 base and J by 0 bases, with 13 bases between them. CDR1 and CDR2 from the germline V gene are SGHVS and FNYEAQ.

There are a few counts of this clonotype. The J gene is TRBJ1-2, the V gene TRBV10-3, with 9 bases fitting TRBD1. This CDR3 region has 13 residues. Germline CDR1 and CDR2: ENHRY and SYGVKD. J gave up 10 bases and V 3 bases, and 6 bases lay outside the gene matches. The chain's CDR3 is CAISDLGQGDYTF. DNA for the CDR3: TGTGCCATCAGTGATCTGGGACAGGGTGACTACACCTTC.

The rearrangement joins TRBV27 to TRBJ1-1; tentative D call: TRBD1 (5 bases). From germline, CDR1 is MNHEY and CDR2 SMNVEV (reference sequence). Deletions cut 4 bases from V and 4 bases from J, with 13 bases between. This CDR3 has 14 residues. The CDR3 DNA follows: TGTGCCAGCAGTTGGGGCCTTGCGGCCACTGAAGCTTTCTTT. Its translation: CASSWGLAATEAFF.

The chain couples TRBV12-3 or TRBV12-4 to TRBJ1-2, with D possibly being TRBD1 (6 bases). V was trimmed by 0 bases and J by 6 bases, leaving 14 bases between them. This CDR3 contains 15 residues. The CDR3 DNA sequence: TGTGCCAGCAGTTTAGCGGGGGGCGTAAGGAATGGCTACACCTTC. This codes for CASSLAGGVRNGYTF.

This clonotype has ten or more counts. The chain links TRBV11-2 to TRBJ1-5, with D maybe TRBD1 (5 bases). The germline V and J ends were trimmed by 0 bases and 12 bases, with 15 bases remaining between them. The length of the CDR3 is 14 residues. Germline V gene lookup returns CDR1 SGHAT and CDR2 FQNNGV. CDR3 amino acids: CASSLDPAGQGQHF. The CDR3 nucleotides are TGTGCCAGCAGCTTAGATCCCGCCGGGCAGGGCCAGCATTTT.

This clonotype occurred a few times. The chain has TRBV7-8 and TRBJ2-1; TRBD2 might be the D (6 bases). Germline-derived CDR1 and CDR2 are SGHVS and FQNEAQ. CDR3 length: 15 residues. The V gene lost 3 bases and the J gene lost 12 bases, with 21 bases spanning the gap. CDR3 sequence reads: CASSFYRDSPGGQFF. CDR3 nucleotides: TGTGCCAGCAGCTTCTACCGGGACTCGCCTGGTGGGCAGTTCTTC.

This clonotype was recorded a few times. The chain is built from TRBV6-6 and TRBJ2-1; D unclear. The CDR3 is 14 residues long. Germline lookup yields CDR1 MNHNY and CDR2 SVGAGI (reference sequence). V lost 10 bases to trimming and J lost 0 bases, with 13 bases between them. This CDR3 is CAISPYSSYNEQFF. The CDR3 DNA reads TGTGCCATTTCCCCCTATAGCTCCTACAATGAGCAGTTCTTC.